The 27 T cell receptor beta chains below come from one sample, sequenced in a study of blood T cell repertoires in COVID-19. Assay: immunoSEQ multiplex PCR; the TCRdb copy retains only in-frame clones and omits some. The sample lists over 200,000 clones, roughly 94% occurring once. Sequencing was done on a sample of peripheral blood. The receptors were sampled from a man aged 30-40 years with acute or convalescent COVID-19.

This sequence joins TRBV11-2 and TRBJ2-3; unclear D gene. This CDR3 contains 14 residues. With 1 base removed from V and 6 bases from J, the gap between germline ends came to 11 bases. Germline lookup yields CDR1 SGHAT and CDR2 FQNNGV. The CDR3 here is CASSLGATKDTQYF. Written as DNA, the CDR3 is TGTGCCAGCAGCTTAGGAGCTACGAAGGATACGCAGTATTTT.

CDR3 amino acids: CASSQVLYFSIEQFF. The CDR3 DNA reads TGTGCCAGCAGCCAAGTTTTGTACTTTTCAATCGAGCAGTTCTTC. The chain couples TRBV3-1 (or the pseudogene TRBV3-2) to TRBJ2-1; the D is unclear. The CDR3 covers 15 residues. Germline values: CDR1 LGHDT, CDR2 YNNKEL (reference sequence). Trimming removed 1 base at V and 10 bases at J, with 17 bases between.

This chain connects TRBV5-1 to TRBJ2-2; possible D gene TRBD2, 6 bases. Trimming cost V 4 bases and J 7 bases, with 17 bases left between them. The germline V gene encodes CDR1 SGHRS and CDR2 YFSETQ. The CDR3 is 15 amino acids. The CDR3 sequence: CASSVGRGLVGELFF. The CDR3 DNA sequence: TGCGCCAGCAGCGTGGGCCGGGGGTTAGTCGGGGAGCTGTTTTTT. Using reference TRBV5-1 and TRBJ2-2 for the parts outside the CDR3, the full variable domain is KAGVTQTPRYLIKTRGQQVTLSCSPISGHRSVSWYQQTPGQGLQFLFEYFSETQRNKGNFPGRFSGRQFSNSRSEMNVSTLELGDSALYLCASSVGRGLVGELFFGEGSRLTVL.

This chain uses TRBV12-3 or TRBV12-4 with TRBJ1-2; TRBD1 aligns across 7 bases. This CDR3 spans 12 amino acids. V was clipped by 7 bases and J by 8 bases; unmatched bases: 7. The CDR3 region is CASTGTALGYTF. DNA for the CDR3: TGTGCCAGCACCGGGACAGCCCTCGGCTACACCTTC.

The chain uses TRBV6-1 and TRBJ1-1, with D possibly matching TRBD1 (5 bases). The CDR3 extends over 15 amino acids. Trimming removed 2 bases from V and 4 bases from J, with 14 bases in between. Germline CDR1 and CDR2: MNHNS and SASEGT. The DNA of the CDR3 is TGTGCCAGCAGTGAACTAAATAGGGGTGGCACTGAAGCTTTCTTT. Translating it yields CASSELNRGGTEAFF.

V is TRBV12-5 and J is TRBJ2-3; 15 bases agree with TRBD2. The V gene end was trimmed by 2 bases and the J gene end by 3 bases; junction bases not matched to a gene: 3. The germline gives CDR1 LGHNT, CDR2 FRNRAP. This CDR3 contains 17 residues. The CDR3 loop reads CASGLPGTSGGTDTQYF. CDR3 nucleotide sequence: TGTGCTAGTGGTTTGCCCGGGACTAGCGGGGGGACAGATACGCAGTATTTT.

Note on this clone: The junction shows a germline mismatch at one end, possibly a read error. The V call is TRBV7-7, the J call TRBJ2-1; 7 bases line up with TRBD2. CDR3 length: 15 amino acids. Germline assignment: CDR1 SSHAT and CDR2 FNYEAQ (reference sequence). The CDR3 is CASSSTSDRANEQFF. The CDR3 DNA follows: TGTGCTAGCAGCTCCACTAGCGACAGAGCCAATGAGCAGTTCTTC.

V gene TRBV6-1 combines with J gene TRBJ2-5; 7 nucleotides align to TRBD1. The length of the CDR3 is 15 residues. Germline V gene sequence: CDR1 MNHNS, CDR2 SASEGT. The ends lost 1 base at V and 1 base at J; junction bases unmatched: 3. The CDR3 sequence: CASSEEAGGQETQYF. CDR3 nucleotides: TGTGCCAGCAGTGAAGAGGCAGGGGGCCAAGAGACCCAGTACTTC.

The chain joins TRBV19 to TRBJ1-5; maybe TRBD1 (5 bases). V was trimmed by 3 bases and J by 5 bases, leaving 17 bases between them. CDR3 size: 16 residues. From germline, CDR1 is LNHDA and CDR2 SQIVND (reference sequence). CDR3 bases: TGTGCCAGTAGTATCGCAGGGTCCCCCGGTCATCAGCCCCAGCATTTT. Translation gives CASSIAGSPGHQPQHF. Filled out from reference TRBV19 and TRBJ1-5, the complete variable domain reads DGGITQSPKYLFRKEGQNVTLSCEQNLNHDAMYWYRQDPGQGLRLIYYSQIVNDFQKGDIAEGYSVSREKKESFPLTVTSAQKNPTAFYLCASSIAGSPGHQPQHFGDGTRLSIL.

The chain couples TRBV10-2 to TRBJ2-7; 10 bases match TRBD1. Germline V gene sequence: CDR1 WSHSY, CDR2 SAAADI. The CDR3 contains 15 residues. V shed 10 bases and J 5 bases; nucleotides not matched to a gene: 14. The CDR3 nucleotides are TGCGCCACCCGGGACAGGGGTCCGGATGTCCACGAGCAGTACTTC. This encodes CATRDRGPDVHEQYF.

This chain connects TRBV6-5 to TRBJ2-7; D gene uncertain. The CDR3 covers 14 residues. V lost 2 bases to trimming and J lost 6 bases, with 14 bases between them. Germline loops: CDR1 MNHEY, CDR2 SVGAGI. The CDR3 loop is CASSYTPVLSEQYF. CDR3 coding DNA: TGTGCCAGCAGTTACACCCCCGTTCTTAGCGAGCAGTACTTC.

The chain carries TRBV12-3 or TRBV12-4 and TRBJ1-4; D might be TRBD1 (6 bases). The CDR3 runs 12 residues. V gave up 6 bases and J gave up 9 bases, with 11 bases separating them. The CDR3 reads CASSRQVKKLFF. The CDR3 coding sequence is TGTGCCAGCAGCCGACAGGTTAAAAAACTGTTTTTT.

Only one count was recorded for this clone. The gene calls are TRBV21-1 and TRBJ2-5; whether TRBD1, the table's D call, matches the DNA was not checked. TRBV21-1 is assigned pseudogene status. The CDR3 is 13 residues long. CDR3 bases: TGTGCCAGCAGCACACAGGGGGCGGGGACCCAGTACTTC. Protein product: CASSTQGAGTQYF.

The rearrangement links TRBV7-8 to TRBJ2-5; 10 bases fit TRBD2. CDR1 is SGHVS, CDR2 FQNEAQ, per germline. V was pared by 5 bases and J by 5 bases, with 8 bases of the junction left unmatched. CDR3 length equals 15 residues. The CDR3 loop reads CASSAAGGPWETQYF. In nucleotides, the CDR3 is TGTGCCAGCAGCGCAGCGGGGGGGCCCTGGGAGACCCAGTACTTC.

The rearrangement uses TRBV9 and TRBJ2-7; the match to TRBD1 covers 7 bases. CDR1 is SGDLS, CDR2 YYNGEE, per germline. With V trimmed by 2 bases and J by 3 bases, 8 bases remained unmatched. The CDR3 sequence is 15 residues long. CDR3 region: CASSVTGAGGYEQYF. The DNA for the CDR3 is TGTGCCAGCAGCGTTACAGGGGCAGGAGGCTACGAGCAGTACTTC.

As DNA, the CDR3 is TGTGCCAGCAGTTTAAGTATGAGCTACGAGCAGTACTTC. Translated: CASSLSMSYEQYF. V is TRBV28 and J is TRBJ2-7; D unresolved. This CDR3 spans 13 amino acids. V dropped 2 bases and J dropped 3 bases, with 8 bases sitting between them. CDR1 and CDR2 (germline): MDHEN, SYDVKM.

The chain carries TRBV4-1 and TRBJ2-7, with D perhaps matching TRBD2 (5 bases). The germline V gene encodes CDR1 MGHRA and CDR2 YSYEKL. The CDR3 has 16 residues. Trimming pared 1 base from V and 9 bases from J, leaving 22 bases between. This CDR3 is CASSQGTEVLVSVQYF. CDR3 in DNA: TGCGCCAGCAGCCAAGGGACGGAGGTACTCGTTTCCGTGCAGTACTTC.

The V gene is TRBV6-5, the J gene TRBJ1-3, with 9 bases lining up with TRBD1. V dropped 4 bases and J dropped 2; count of bases not matched to a gene: 6. The germline V gene has CDR1 MNHEY and CDR2 SVGAGI. This CDR3 has 16 amino acids. The CDR3 spells CASSLDRQGAGNTIYF. In DNA, the CDR3 is TGTGCCAGCAGTTTAGACCGACAGGGGGCTGGAAACACCATATATTTT.

The V and J genes are TRBV7-9 and TRBJ1-1, with 7 bases that match TRBD1. CDR1 and CDR2 (germline): SEHNR, FQNEAQ (reference sequence). V was clipped by 5 bases and J by 10 bases; unmatched bases: 4. The length of the CDR3 is 11 residues. This CDR3 reads CASSLQGPAFF. The CDR3 DNA sequence: TGTGCCAGCAGCCTACAGGGGCCAGCTTTCTTT. Full variable domain (outside the CDR3, taken from reference TRBV7-9 and TRBJ1-1): DTGVSQNPRHKITKRGQNVTFRCDPISEHNRLYWYRQTLGQGPEFLTYFQNEAQLEKSRLLSDRFSAERPKGSFSTLEIQRTEQGDSAMYLCASSLQGPAFFGQGTRLTVV.

This sequence joins TRBV28 and TRBJ1-6, with D possibly TRBD1 on 5 matching bases. Looked up from germline, CDR1 is MDHEN and CDR2 is SYDVKM. Trimming cost V 8 bases and J 13 bases, with 21 bases left between them. CDR3 length: 14 residues. The CDR3 sequence is CASLPGQGYLPLHF. The CDR3, as DNA: TGTGCCAGCCTCCCTGGGCAGGGTTATTTGCCCCTCCACTTT. Full variable domain (outside the CDR3, taken from reference TRBV28 and TRBJ1-6): DVKVTQSSRYLVKRTGEKVFLECVQDMDHENMFWYRQDPGLGLRLIYFSYDVKMKEKGDIPEGYSVSREKKERFSLILESASTNQTSMYLCASLPGQGYLPLHFGNGTRLTVT.

The chain employs TRBV6-5 and TRBJ2-4; D is unresolved. Trimming pared 7 bases from V and 3 bases from J, leaving 13 bases between. Per the germline V gene, CDR1 is MNHEY and CDR2 is SVGAGI. CDR3 length equals 14 residues. DNA for the CDR3: TGTGCCAGCACTCCCACCCAGAACAAAAACATTCAGTACTTC. Its protein product is CASTPTQNKNIQYF.

The chain uses TRBV11-2 and TRBJ1-2; perhaps TRBD1 as D (5 bases). This CDR3 has 17 amino acids. In germline, CDR1 is SGHAT, CDR2 FQNNGV. Trimming shortened V by 0 bases and J by 2 bases, and 16 bases separated the two germline ends. CDR3 nucleotides: TGTGCCAGCAGCTTAGATGCAGTTGTTGGGGCCAACTATGGCTACACCTTC. Translated, it gives CASSLDAVVGANYGYTF. Full variable domain (missing parts from reference TRBV11-2 and TRBJ1-2): EAGVAQSPRYKIIEKRQSVAFWCNPISGHATLYWYQQILGQGPKLLIQFQNNGVVDDSQLPKDRFSAERLKGVDSTLKIQPAKLEDSAVYLCASSLDAVVGANYGYTFGSGTRLTVV.

The chain recombines TRBV2 with TRBJ2-7; TRBD2 might be the D (5 bases). Trimming stripped 7 bases from V and 6 bases from J, with 16 bases between. CDR1 SNHLY and CDR2 FYNNEI come from the germline V gene. The CDR3 spans 13 residues. The CDR3: CASKADLAGEQYF. The DNA of the CDR3 is TGTGCCAGCAAAGCGGACCTCGCCGGCGAGCAGTACTTC.

The chain carries TRBV7-9 and TRBJ1-1, with D maybe TRBD1 (5 bases). V lost 5 bases and J lost 3, with 10 bases in between. Germline CDR1 and CDR2: SEHNR and FQNEAQ (reference sequence). This CDR3 comprises 13 residues. CDR3 DNA sequence: TGTGCCAGCAGCACAAGGGGTGACACTGAAGCTTTCTTT. It is translated as CASSTRGDTEAFF.

J is TRBJ1-2 and V is TRBV25-1, with TRBD1 as a possible D gene (5 bases). Looked up from germline, CDR1 is MGHDK and CDR2 is SYGVNS. V lost 8 bases and J lost 6, with 13 bases in between. The CDR3 spans 12 residues. The DNA of the CDR3 is TGTGCCAGCCGGGGGGTTTCGAATGGCTACACCTTC. Amino acid sequence: CASRGVSNGYTF.

The V gene is TRBV6-1, the J gene TRBJ2-6, with D unresolved. Trimming stripped 1 base from V and 1 base from J, with 5 bases between. Germline V gene lookup returns CDR1 MNHNS and CDR2 SASEGT. CDR3 length: 15 residues. The CDR3 DNA reads as TGTGCCAGCAGTGAAGGACAATCTGGGGCCAACGTCCTGACTTTC. Its translation: CASSEGQSGANVLTF.

The rearrangement joins TRBV12-3 or TRBV12-4 to TRBJ2-3; TRBD1 is a possible D gene (5 bases). Trimming took off 6 bases at V and 4 bases at J, with 8 bases between the two ends. This CDR3 comprises 12 residues. In nucleotides, the CDR3 is TGTGCCAGCAGGGGGCTCCCAGATACGCAGTATTTT. Amino acids: CASRGLPDTQYF.